This is a list of T cell receptor beta chains from one sample in a study of CD8+CD57+ T cells in acquired aplastic anemia. MiXCR was run by TCRdb on the reads, yielding one entry per CDR3 protein. The data contain about 200,000 distinct CDR3 sequences, about 60% of them singletons. The sample taken for sequencing was sorted CD4+, CD8+, or CD8+CD57+ T cells (not recorded which) from PBMCs. These TCRs come from a human donor with aplastic anemia. Each CDR3 is given with its conserved first and last residue.

v_call,cdr3_length,j_call,cdr3_aa
TRBV9,15,TRBJ2-1,CASSATIGLNNEQFF
TRBV7-9,17,TRBJ2-1,CASSLLTPGLAGNEQFF
TRBV15,15,TRBJ1-4,CATSTADRANEKLFF
TRBV20-1,17,TRBJ2-7,CSASVAGSGIGSYEQYF
TRBV29-1,15,TRBJ1-1,CSVAGTDGGYTEAFF
TRBV2,13,TRBJ2-2,CASSEDMAGELFF
TRBV12-3/TRBV12-4,13,TRBJ2-1,CASETGGLDEQFF
TRBV7-2,12,TRBJ1-1,CASSPEGPEAFF
TRBV2,16,TRBJ2-1,CATSDPKGEKGKEQFF
TRBV20-1,14,TRBJ2-1,CSADRSLGDDEQFF
TRBV2,13,TRBJ2-7,CASSGQGTYEQYF
TRBV19,15,TRBJ1-6,CASSDRRSYNSPLHF
TRBV20-1,14,TRBJ2-1,CSARKSGGAYEQFF
TRBV9,15,TRBJ1-1,CASSTSEGLATEAFF
TRBV7-8,13,TRBJ1-5,CASKTSSNQPQHF
TRBV20-1,11,TRBJ1-1,CSAWGQNEAFF
TRBV10-1,16,TRBJ2-3,CASSEASGEITDTQYF
TRBV3-1,11,TRBJ2-7,CASSQESVIHF
TRBV24-1,15,TRBJ2-1,CATSVSFGALNEQFF
TRBV9,15,TRBJ2-3,CASTRGKLSTDTQYF
TRBV24-1,15,TRBJ2-2,CATARTSGGSGELFF
TRBV7-2,15,TRBJ1-1,CASSSEPGRLGEAFF
TRBV19,13,TRBJ2-1,CASSTYIYNEQFF
TRBV12-3/TRBV12-4,14,TRBJ1-5,CASSKTYSNQPQHF
TRBV6-1,16,TRBJ2-3,CASREVAGGVPDTQYF
TRBV10-3,15,TRBJ1-6,CAISASGQGNSPLHF
TRBV7-2,15,TRBJ2-4,CASSGGTGFENIQYF
TRBV29-1,13,TRBJ1-2,CGVDQGWGYGYTF
TRBV6-1,14,TRBJ2-7,CASSDGPGSYEQYF
TRBV20-1,14,TRBJ2-3,CSAPTSGNTDTQYF
TRBV7-9,14,TRBJ2-5,CASSLHPLQETQYF
TRBV2,14,TRBJ1-5,CASSDGVSNQPQHF
TRBV24-1,15,TRBJ1-1,CATSDASGTGAEAFF
TRBV10-3,13,TRBJ1-1,CATRGGMNTEAFF
TRBV11-2,16,TRBJ2-1,CASSLVSGGPNNEQFF
TRBV7-2,15,TRBJ2-7,CASSSYGQVSYEQYF
TRBV9,14,TRBJ2-1,CASSAGQAYNEQFF
TRBV29-1,13,TRBJ2-5,CSVEDLRKGTQYF
TRBV12-3/TRBV12-4,11,TRBJ1-1,CASSLVGDAFF
TRBV4-1,15,TRBJ1-1,CASSQSEGRGTEAFF
TRBV7-9,14,TRBJ2-3,CASSLGGLTDTQYF
TRBV7-2,13,TRBJ1-1,CASGPSTGRQAFF
TRBV2,13,TRBJ2-7,CASSPSGGYEQYF
TRBV15,16,TRBJ1-5,CATSTLTGIHPQPQHF
TRBV24-1,13,TRBJ1-2,CATRDEQTHGYTF
TRBV6-6,18,TRBJ2-3,CASSYLEEEGRTTDTQYF
TRBV20-1,15,TRBJ2-1,CSARPGLAAYNEQFF
TRBV2,12,TRBJ1-6,CASSLALSPLHF
TRBV24-1,12,TRBJ1-1,CATSDSGTEAFF
TRBV19,13,TRBJ1-1,CASSINLNTEAFF
TRBV15,17,TRBJ1-5,CATSRPFPGQGDQPQHF
TRBV12-5,12,TRBJ1-5,CASVWANQPQHF
TRBV20-1,15,TRBJ1-6,CSAAVWGAGNSPLHF
TRBV25-1,15,TRBJ2-5,CASSVEGGGQGSQYF
TRBV29-1,14,TRBJ2-2,CSVSGTGNTGELFF
TRBV24-1,16,TRBJ2-3,CATSDFSGSIQNTQYF